The 29 T cell receptor beta chains below were found in one sample sequenced in a study of chemoradiotherapy in HPV16-positive cancers. Clones were read by immunoSEQ multiplex PCR, and TCRdb kept only the in-frame ones, dropping some. The table lists thousands of clones, around 82% of them singletons. Sampling took place from a patient who underwent chemoradiotherapy. The origin of the receptors is a human donor with HPV-associated anogenital cancer.

V usage is TRBV5-5 and J usage is TRBJ2-1; no reliable D call. CDR3 size: 14 residues. In germline, CDR1 is SGHKS, CDR2 YYEKEE (reference sequence). The V end lost 4 bases, the J end lost 0 bases, and 8 bases lay between the germline ends. The CDR3 loop is CASSHDGSYNEQFF. The CDR3 nucleotides read TGTGCCAGCAGCCACGATGGCTCCTACAATGAGCAGTTCTTC.

V gene TRBV9 combines with J gene TRBJ2-6; D remains ambiguous. CDR1 is SGDLS, CDR2 YYNGEE, per germline. The V and J ends lost 0 bases and 4 bases respectively, with 8 bases between them. CDR3 size: 15 residues. Written as DNA, the CDR3 is TGTGCCAGCAGCGTAGGTGTGACCGGGGCCAACGTCCTGACTTTC. This translates into CASSVGVTGANVLTF.

This chain links TRBV11-2 with TRBJ2-7; 9 nucleotides agree with TRBD2. With V trimmed by 5 bases and J by 2 bases, 7 bases remained unmatched. The CDR3 extends over 15 amino acids. Per the germline V gene, CDR1 is SGHAT and CDR2 is FQNNGV. CDR3 nucleotide sequence: TGTGCCAGCAGCGTAGGACTAGCGCGAACCTACGAGCAGTACTTC. Amino acid sequence: CASSVGLARTYEQYF.

The rearrangement links TRBV6-1 to TRBJ2-5; 9 bases are shared with TRBD1. Germline loops: CDR1 MNHNS, CDR2 SASEGT. CDR3 size: 14 residues. V was clipped by 6 bases and J by 6 bases; unmatched bases: 8. CDR3 loop: CASSSPGQGQTQYF. For the CDR3, the DNA is TGTGCCAGCAGCTCACCGGGACAGGGACAGACCCAGTACTTC.

This clone is a singleton in its sample. CDR3 nucleotide sequence: TGTGCCAGCAGCTTTCAGGCCTCCTACGAGCAGTACTTC. This encodes CASSFQASYEQYF. This rearrangement joins TRBV6-5 to TRBJ2-7; D is ambiguous. Germline assignment: CDR1 MNHEY and CDR2 SVGAGI. This CDR3 has 13 amino acids. Trimming pared 6 bases from V and 0 bases from J, leaving 9 bases between.

This CDR3 reads CASSVGTSGSPIPEQFF. The CDR3 region has the DNA TGTGCCAGCAGCGTAGGGACTAGCGGGAGCCCAATCCCGGAGCAGTTCTTC. The chain is built from TRBV9 and TRBJ2-1, with TRBD2 identical over 13 bases. V gave up 0 bases and J gave up 10 bases; unmatched junction bases: 10. From germline, CDR1 is SGDLS and CDR2 YYNGEE. This CDR3 comprises 17 residues.

The rearrangement uses TRBV27 and TRBJ2-2, with no clear D. V dropped 5 bases and J dropped 1 base, with 8 bases sitting between them. Germline CDR1 reads MNHEY; CDR2 reads SMNVEV (reference sequence). The CDR3 consists of 14 residues. CDR3 sequence reads: CASSRAVNTGELFF. The CDR3 nucleotides are TGTGCCAGCAGTCGGGCCGTGAACACCGGGGAGCTGTTTTTT.

This sequence joins TRBV11-2 and TRBJ1-2; unclear D gene. The V and J ends lost 1 base and 2 bases respectively, with 14 bases between them. The CDR3 spans 16 residues. CDR1 SGHAT and CDR2 FQNNGV come from the germline V gene. CDR3 in amino acids: CASSLAFGSSNYGYTF. The CDR3 DNA is TGTGCCAGCAGCTTAGCATTCGGCAGCTCAAACTATGGCTACACCTTC.

This clone was seen a single time. The rearrangement links TRBV5-1 to TRBJ1-3, with a possible D match to TRBD1 (6 bases). CDR1 SGHRS and CDR2 YFSETQ come from the germline V gene. The length of the CDR3 is 16 residues. Trimming pared 4 bases from V and 0 bases from J, leaving 14 bases between. CDR3: CASSVGQQLSGNTIYF. The CDR3 region has the DNA TGCGCCAGCAGCGTAGGACAGCAGCTCTCTGGAAACACCATATATTTT.

The table lists this clone with a count of one. The rearrangement links TRBV27 to TRBJ2-7; D is tentatively TRBD1 or TRBD2 (5 bases each). With 4 bases removed from V and 7 bases from J, the gap between germline ends came to 20 bases. CDR1 and CDR2 (germline): MNHEY, SMNVEV (reference sequence). The CDR3 sequence is 15 residues long. CDR3 loop: CASSSAGTGLGEQYF. For the CDR3, the DNA is TGTGCCAGCAGTTCAGCCGGGACGGGCCTAGGGGAGCAGTACTTC.

The chain employs TRBV7-2 and TRBJ2-3, with TRBD2 as a possible D gene (6 bases). CDR1 is SGHTA and CDR2 is FQGNSA in the germline V gene. This CDR3 is built from 16 residues. Trimming took off 3 bases at V and 5 bases at J, with 18 bases between the two ends. The CDR3 sequence is CASSFTTGLRGDTQYF. In nucleotides, the CDR3 is TGTGCCAGCAGCTTTACCACGGGACTTAGGGGAGATACGCAGTATTTT.

The chain recombines TRBV5-4 with TRBJ1-5, with 7 bases that match TRBD1. V lost 5 bases to trimming and J lost 6 bases; unmatched junction nucleotides: 8. The V gene's germline CDR1 is SGHNT and CDR2 YYREEE (reference sequence). This CDR3 contains 14 residues. The CDR3 region has the DNA TGTGCCAGCAGTCGTGACAGGGACGGTCAGCCCCAGCATTTT. Protein sequence: CASSRDRDGQPQHF.

In its sample, this clone was seen a few times. The genes are TRBV5-6 and TRBJ1-5; 9 bases match TRBD1. Losses at the gene ends were 4 bases for V and 4 bases for J; bases not matched to a gene: 15. The CDR3 runs 18 residues. Germline CDR1 SGHDT, CDR2 YYEEEE. The CDR3 loop reads CASSTGTGLRLENQPQHF. CDR3 bases: TGTGCCAGCAGCACCGGGACAGGGCTACGGTTGGAAAATCAGCCCCAGCATTTT. The whole variable domain, remainder taken from reference TRBV5-6 and TRBJ1-5, is DAGVTQSPTHLIKTRGQQVTLRCSPKSGHDTVSWYQQALGQGPQFIFQYYEEEERQRGNFPDRFSGHQFPNYSSELNVNALLLGDSALYLCASSTGTGLRLENQPQHFGDGTRLSIL.

The table lists this clone with a count of one. This rearrangement joins TRBV6-4 to TRBJ2-3; the D gene is possibly TRBD1 (5 bases). Per germline, CDR1 MRHNA and CDR2 SNTAGT. The CDR3 runs 15 residues. Trimming left V 0 bases short and J 3 bases short, with 10 bases between. CDR3: CASSDSRGGTDTQYF. CDR3 coding DNA: TGTGCCAGCAGTGACTCAAGGGGTGGGACAGATACGCAGTATTTT.

This chain links TRBV7-9 with TRBJ1-4; TRBD1 might be the D (5 bases). The CDR3 totals 15 residues. The germline V and J ends were trimmed by 3 bases and 0 bases, with 8 bases remaining between them. The V gene's germline CDR1 is SEHNR and CDR2 FQNEAQ (reference sequence). The CDR3 region has the DNA TGTGCCAGCAGCTTTACAGGATCAACTAATGAAAAACTGTTTTTT. This sequence encodes CASSFTGSTNEKLFF.

J is TRBJ2-1 and V is TRBV7-3, with a possible D match to TRBD2 (5 bases). The CDR3 has 15 amino acids. V was cut by 2 bases and J by 10 bases, with 18 bases left in between. From germline, CDR1 is SGHTA and CDR2 FQGTGA. The CDR3 sequence: CASSLEDSVFNEQFF. The CDR3 nucleotides read TGTGCCAGCAGCTTAGAAGATAGCGTATTCAACGAGCAGTTCTTC.

This rearrangement joins TRBV5-5 to TRBJ1-2, with 7 bases that match TRBD1. Per the germline V gene, CDR1 is SGHKS and CDR2 is YYEKEE (reference sequence). CDR3 length: 15 amino acids. Trimming removed 4 bases from V and 0 bases from J; junction bases left unmatched: 6. The CDR3 reads CASSPTGDANYGYTF. CDR3 coding DNA: TGTGCCAGCAGCCCCACAGGGGACGCTAACTATGGCTACACCTTC. Full variable domain (outside the CDR3, taken from reference TRBV5-5 and TRBJ1-2): DAGVTQSPTHLIKTRGQQVTLRCSPISGHKSVSWYQQVLGQGPQFIFQYYEKEERGRGNFPDRFSARQFPNYSSELNVNALLLGDSALYLCASSPTGDANYGYTFGSGTRLTVV.

This sequence joins TRBV29-1 and TRBJ2-1; 8 bases are shared with TRBD2. This CDR3 comprises 18 residues. The trim removed 5 bases at V and 9 bases at J, leaving 24 bases unmatched. Germline values: CDR1 SQVTM, CDR2 ANQGSEA. The DNA of the CDR3 is TGCAGCGTTTTCCTCTGGCGGGAGGCGCGTAACCAGAGGGGTGAGCAGTTCTTC. This translates into CSVFLWREARNQRGEQFF.

This CDR3 reads CATSRDLTGGRGGYTF. In nucleotides, the CDR3 is TGTGCCACCAGCAGAGATCTGACAGGGGGCCGAGGGGGCTACACCTTC. V usage is TRBV15 and J usage is TRBJ1-2, with 10 bases lining up with TRBD1. Unmatched junction bases numbered 9, after V lost 0 bases and J lost 8 bases. Germline V CDR1 and CDR2: LNHNV, YYDKDF (reference sequence). The CDR3 spans 16 residues.

The chain employs TRBV5-3 and TRBJ2-7; D possibly uses TRBD1 or TRBD2 (5 bases each). TRBV5-3 is known as an ORF, though its function is uncertain. This CDR3 is built from 14 residues. The V gene lost 1 base and the J gene lost 5 bases, with 13 bases spanning the gap. The CDR3 is CARSLYGTAHEQYF. The CDR3 nucleotides are TGTGCCAGAAGCTTGTACGGGACGGCCCACGAGCAGTACTTC.

The gene calls are TRBV18 and TRBJ1-1; 7 bases agree with TRBD1. CDR3 length equals 17 residues. The trim removed 3 bases at V and 1 base at J, leaving 11 bases unmatched. Germline loops: CDR1 KGHSH, CDR2 LQKENI. The CDR3 sequence: CASSPDVPGQSNTEAFF. The CDR3 DNA follows: TGTGCCAGCTCACCGGATGTCCCGGGACAGTCGAACACTGAAGCTTTCTTT. Looking up the rest from reference TRBV18 and TRBJ1-1 gives the full variable domain: NAGVMQNPRHLVRRRGQEARLRCSPMKGHSHVYWYRQLPEEGLKFMVYLQKENIIDESGMPKERFSAEFPKEGPSILRIQQVVRGDSAAYFCASSPDVPGQSNTEAFFGQGTRLTVV.

The chain couples TRBV5-1 to TRBJ2-5; 7 positions agree with TRBD1. V shed 0 bases and J 5 bases; nucleotides not matched to a gene: 7. The CDR3 consists of 15 residues. From germline, CDR1 is SGHRS and CDR2 YFSETQ. The CDR3 loop reads CASSLGDRAVETQYF. The CDR3 DNA reads as TGCGCCAGCAGCTTGGGTGACAGGGCGGTGGAGACCCAGTACTTC. Drawing the rest from reference TRBV5-1 and TRBJ2-5, the complete variable domain is KAGVTQTPRYLIKTRGQQVTLSCSPISGHRSVSWYQQTPGQGLQFLFEYFSETQRNKGNFPGRFSGRQFSNSRSEMNVSTLELGDSALYLCASSLGDRAVETQYFGPGTRLLVL.

The chain has TRBV6-1 and TRBJ2-3; D might be TRBD2 (6 bases). There are 15 residues in the CDR3. Germline CDR1 reads MNHNS; CDR2 reads SASEGT. Trimming removed 6 bases at V and 5 bases at J, with 18 bases between. The CDR3 nucleotides are TGTGCCAGCAGAAAGGAGAGCGGGCGTCTAGATACGCAGTATTTT. Protein sequence: CASRKESGRLDTQYF.

CDR3 DNA sequence: TGTGCCAGCAGTGAGATATACGACACTGAAGCTTTCTTT. This encodes CASSEIYDTEAFF. V is TRBV7-2 and J is TRBJ1-1; D call uncertain. Germline V CDR1 and CDR2: SGHTA, FQGNSA. The CDR3 totals 13 residues. V lost 6 bases and J 3 bases, leaving 11 bases between the germline ends.

CDR3 DNA: TGTGCCAGCAGCTTAAGGGCTAGGACTAGCGGGGGGGTTCAGTTCTTC. Amino acid sequence: CASSLRARTSGGVQFF. This sequence joins TRBV7-6 and TRBJ2-1, with TRBD2 matching over 15 bases. Germline V gene data show CDR1 as SGHVS and CDR2 as FNYEAQ. V gave up 2 bases and J gave up 13 bases; unmatched junction bases: 9. The CDR3 covers 16 residues.

The V call is TRBV19, the J call TRBJ1-2; tentative D call: TRBD1 (5 bases). This CDR3 contains 13 residues. The ends were cut back, 10 bases at V and 4 bases at J, with 16 bases in the middle. Germline-derived CDR1 and CDR2 are LNHDA and SQIVND (reference sequence). CDR3 in DNA: TGTGCCACCCAGGGTCGTAGGAGCTATGGCTACACCTTC. Translation gives CATQGRRSYGYTF.

The chain couples TRBV21-1 to TRBJ2-7; TRBD2 is the table's D call and was not checked against the DNA. TRBV21-1 corresponds to a pseudogene. This CDR3 comprises 14 residues. As DNA, the CDR3 is TGTGCCCCCCGGAGAGCTCTCCTCTCCTACGAGCAGTACTTC. It codes for CAPRRALLSYEQYF.

The gene calls are TRBV7-3 and TRBJ2-3, with D unresolved. This CDR3 region has 12 residues. V lost 5 bases and J 2 bases, leaving 5 bases between the germline ends. CDR1 and CDR2 (germline): SGHTA, FQGTGA. CDR3 DNA sequence: TGTGCCAGCAGCCCTATCACAGATACGCAGTATTTT. Translating gives CASSPITDTQYF.

The table lists this clone with a few counts. This rearrangement joins TRBV6-5 to TRBJ2-2, with D perhaps TRBD1 (6 bases). CDR1 MNHEY and CDR2 SVGAGI come from the germline V gene. Trimming removed 6 bases at V and 5 bases at J, with 13 bases between. The CDR3 sequence is 14 residues long. The CDR3 bases are TGTGCCAGCAGGGAACAGGGATGGACCGGGGAGCTGTTTTTT. Protein product: CASREQGWTGELFF.